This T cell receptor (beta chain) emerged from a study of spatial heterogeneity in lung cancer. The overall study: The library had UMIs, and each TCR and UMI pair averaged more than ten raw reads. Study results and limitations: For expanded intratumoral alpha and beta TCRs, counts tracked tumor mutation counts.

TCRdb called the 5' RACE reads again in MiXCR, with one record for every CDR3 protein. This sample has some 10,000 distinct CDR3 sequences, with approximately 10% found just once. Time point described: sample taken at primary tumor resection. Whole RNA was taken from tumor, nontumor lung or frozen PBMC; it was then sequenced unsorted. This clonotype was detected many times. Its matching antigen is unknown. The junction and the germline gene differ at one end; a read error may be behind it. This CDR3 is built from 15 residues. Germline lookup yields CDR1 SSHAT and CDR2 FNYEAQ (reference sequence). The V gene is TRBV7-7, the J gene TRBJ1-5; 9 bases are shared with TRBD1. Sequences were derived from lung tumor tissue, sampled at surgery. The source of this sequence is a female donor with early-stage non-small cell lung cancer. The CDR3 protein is CASSWGQGGNQPQHF. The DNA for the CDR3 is TGTGCTAGCAGCTGGGGACAGGGAGGCAATCAGCCCCAGCATTTT.